This section outlines one TCR beta chain sequence together with its context. The antigen remains undetermined. TCRdb used MiXCR to reprocess the reads, holding one entry per CDR3 protein. The table lists over 150,000 distinct CDR3 sequences, approximately 18% of them singletons, with about 25% in the top ten. The data were obtained in a study of T cell repertoires in cytomegalovirus infection. The overall study: Both CMV infection and a matching HLA type were indicated by public TCR beta signatures.

General study findings and limits: The ex vivo response showed dominance by HLA-C-restricted CMV-specific TCR beta clonotypes.

Germline CDR1 and CDR2: SGDLS and YYNGEE. V lost 3 bases and J lost 5; bases outside the gene matches: 1. The CDR3 is 14 amino acids. The sample taken for sequencing was CD8+ T cells from PBMCs. The sequence derives from a human donor in good health (CMV status not recorded). Some clones in this sample may be carry-over from other donors' samples. This sequence joins TRBV9 and TRBJ2-1, with 11 bases fitting TRBD1. This CDR3 reads CASSEDRGHNEQFF. CDR3 coding DNA: TGTGCCAGCAGCGAGGACAGGGGGCACAATGAGCAGTTCTTC.